The TCR beta chain described here comes from a study of T cell changes during pregnancy in multiple sclerosis. Trimming cost V 5 bases and J 7 bases; bases outside gene matches: 7. CDR3 length equals 12 residues. The germline V gene has CDR1 GTSNPN and CDR2 SVGIG (reference sequence). Measured with immunoSEQ multiplex PCR; TCRdb has only the in-frame clones, and not every one. The sample comprises around 69,000 clones, 90% to 95% of which are singletons, and approximately 1.2% rests with the top ten. The V call is TRBV30, the J call TRBJ2-7; 8 bases are a match to TRBD1. The sequence was collected from a female donor with multiple sclerosis, enrolled in a pregnancy study. The sample was peripheral blood, taken in the third trimester of pregnancy. The CDR3 is CAWGQGSSEQYF. The CDR3 region has the DNA TGTGCCTGGGGACAGGGCTCTTCTGAGCAGTACTTC.